This T cell receptor beta chain was captured by sequencing in a study of T cells after yellow fever vaccination. Study information: SMART-Seq v4 Ultra Low Input prepared libraries from low-cell fractions. Study-wide points: Boosting was followed by the reappearance of most primary-vaccination clones (approximately 97% CD4, around 90% CD8). Overlap between CD4 and CD8 compartments was detected for a small share of clonotypes.

This clonotype has a count of ten or more. Its antigen is still unknown. The CDR3 covers 12 residues. Between the trimmed V and J ends, which lost 4 bases and 3 bases, there was a span of 6 bases. Germline CDR1 reads LGHDT; CDR2 reads YNNKEL (reference sequence). Each CDR3 protein is one row after TCRdb ran MiXCR on the 5' RACE reads. The sample contains about 130,000 distinct CDR3 sequences, more than 6.5% of which appear only once. The TCR originated in a man aged 18 to 29 who received the YFV17D yellow fever vaccine. The material sequenced was CD4+ T cells sorted from PBMCs, taken approximately 11 days after the first yellow fever vaccination. V and J are TRBV3-1 and TRBJ2-5; D ambiguous. CDR3 sequence reads: CASSRSEETQYF. The CDR3, as DNA: TGTGCCAGCAGCCGATCCGAAGAGACCCAGTACTTC.